The 11 T cell receptor beta chains below all came from one sample that was sequenced in a study of blood T cell repertoires in COVID-19. Data came from immunoSEQ multiplex PCR; TCRdb stores just in-frame clones and leaves some out. Among approximately 240,000 clones, roughly 82% were seen once, and the ten largest hold roughly 4.6%. Sequencing was carried out using peripheral blood. These receptors originate from a woman older than 75 with active or convalescent COVID-19.

J is TRBJ2-7 and V is TRBV4-1; TRBD2 matches 11 bases. CDR3 length equals 16 residues. Germline V CDR1 and CDR2: MGHRA, YSYEKL. Losses at the gene ends were 3 bases for V and 5 bases for J; bases not matched to a gene: 9. DNA for the CDR3: TGCGCCAGCAGCCAGGGTAGCGGGAGGGCCCATGACGAGCAGTACTTC. Its protein product is CASSQGSGRAHDEQYF.

J is TRBJ2-5 and V is TRBV5-4; tentatively, D is TRBD1 (6 bases). The germline V gene encodes CDR1 SGHNT and CDR2 YYREEE (reference sequence). V lost 4 bases, J lost 2 bases, and 9 bases lay in between. This CDR3 spans 13 amino acids. CDR3: CASSKGTQETQYF. The CDR3 coding sequence is TGTGCCAGCAGCAAGGGGACACAAGAGACCCAGTACTTC.

This clone was detected once. Within the sample, other DNA sequences also encode this same CDR3. This rearrangement joins TRBV5-1 to TRBJ2-2, with D tentatively TRBD1 (5 bases). Trimming stripped 0 bases from V and 4 bases from J, with 10 bases between. The germline V gene has CDR1 SGHRS and CDR2 YFSETQ. This CDR3 spans 15 amino acids. CDR3 amino acids: CASSLAGSGTGELFF. For the CDR3, the DNA is TGCGCCAGCAGCTTGGCAGGGTCGGGCACCGGGGAGCTGTTTTTT. The full variable domain, in which reference TRBV5-1 and TRBJ2-2 provide the parts outside the CDR3, is KAGVTQTPRYLIKTRGQQVTLSCSPISGHRSVSWYQQTPGQGLQFLFEYFSETQRNKGNFPGRFSGRQFSNSRSEMNVSTLELGDSALYLCASSLAGSGTGELFFGEGSRLTVL.

In this sample, this clone turned up many times. The chain uses TRBV18 and TRBJ2-3; the D gene is possibly TRBD1 (7 bases). V lost 5 bases, J lost 0 bases, and 12 bases lay in between. This CDR3 has 15 residues. Per germline, CDR1 KGHSH and CDR2 LQKENI. This CDR3 is CASSTAGGSTDTQYF. DNA for the CDR3: TGTGCCAGCTCAACGGCAGGGGGGAGCACAGATACGCAGTATTTT.

This clone has a handful of counts. The chain carries TRBV10-2 and TRBJ1-5, with 7 bases matching TRBD1. Per the germline V gene, CDR1 is WSHSY and CDR2 is SAAADI. There are 14 residues in the CDR3. Trimming at V came to 6 bases and at J to 3 bases, leaving 5 bases not matched to a gene. This chain's CDR3 is CASRPGTVNQPQHF. The CDR3 DNA follows: TGCGCCAGCAGGCCCGGGACAGTCAATCAGCCCCAGCATTTT.

In its sample, this clone was seen a few times. The genes are TRBV12-3 or TRBV12-4 and TRBJ1-2, with no clear D. The V gene lost 6 bases and the J gene lost 7 bases, with 15 bases spanning the gap. CDR3 length: 13 residues. Written as DNA, the CDR3 is TGTGCCAGCAGCTTCGATGCGACTTTTGGCTACACCTTC. Its protein product is CASSFDATFGYTF.

V is TRBV29-1 and J is TRBJ2-7, with D perhaps matching TRBD2 (5 bases). The CDR3 length is 15 residues. Germline-derived CDR1 and CDR2 are SQVTM and ANQGSEA. The V end lost 6 bases, the J end lost 0 bases, and 18 bases lay between the germline ends. DNA of the CDR3: TGCAGCGTGTCGTACGGGGTCGCCAGCTCCTACGAGCAGTACTTC. It encodes CSVSYGVASSYEQYF.

The genes are TRBV5-5 and TRBJ1-2; D not certain. This CDR3 region has 13 residues. CDR1 and CDR2 (germline): SGHKS, YYEKEE (reference sequence). V gave up 4 bases and J gave up 2 bases, with 9 bases separating them. CDR3: CASSPEGNYGYTF. The CDR3 nucleotides are TGTGCCAGCAGCCCCGAGGGAAACTATGGCTACACCTTC. Together with reference TRBV5-5 and TRBJ1-2, the CDR3 gives the full variable domain: DAGVTQSPTHLIKTRGQQVTLRCSPISGHKSVSWYQQVLGQGPQFIFQYYEKEERGRGNFPDRFSARQFPNYSSELNVNALLLGDSALYLCASSPEGNYGYTFGSGTRLTVV.

V gene TRBV28 combines with J gene TRBJ1-2; D may be TRBD1 (5 bases). V lost 4 bases and J 3 bases, leaving 12 bases between the germline ends. This CDR3 has 14 amino acids. Germline CDR1 MDHEN, CDR2 SYDVKM. The CDR3 loop is CASSSGRGDYGYTF. The CDR3, as DNA: TGTGCCAGCAGTTCGGGACGGGGGGACTATGGCTACACCTTC.

The chain links TRBV12-5 to TRBJ2-3; TRBD2 aligns across 7 bases. The CDR3 contains 17 residues. The junction had 9 bases not matched to a gene; V was cut back by 1 base and J by 2 bases. CDR1 and CDR2 from the germline V gene are LGHNT and FRNRAP. The CDR3 DNA reads TGTGCTAGTGGTTTGGCTACCGGGACTACTACCACAGATACGCAGTATTTT. It translates to CASGLATGTTTTDTQYF.

The chain links TRBV7-8 to TRBJ1-2; 12 bases align to TRBD1. Trimming removed 5 bases from V and 4 bases from J; junction bases left unmatched: 8. The CDR3 runs to 16 residues. CDR1 is SGHVS, CDR2 FQNEAQ, per germline. The CDR3 reads CASSPGTGGRGYGYTF. The CDR3 DNA is TGTGCCAGCAGCCCCGGGACAGGGGGCCGGGGCTATGGCTACACCTTC.